A single sample is the source of the 10 T cell receptor beta chains below, sequenced in a study of CD8+CD57+ T cells in acquired aplastic anemia. Patients picked for sequencing had shown CD8+CD57+ cell expansion detected by flow cytometry. Profiling of TCR beta VDJ combinations and CDR3 sequences used genomic DNA as template. In TCRdb, the reads were re-called with MiXCR into one record per CDR3 protein. The table has a few hundred thousand distinct CDR3 sequences, around 33% seen once. Material: sorted CD4+, CD8+, or CD8+CD57+ T cells (not recorded which) from PBMCs. The source is a human donor with aplastic anemia.

The genes are TRBV20-1 and TRBJ2-5; 9 nucleotides align to TRBD2. Per the germline V gene, CDR1 is DFQATT and CDR2 is SNEGSKA (reference sequence). The ends lost 8 bases at V and 5 bases at J; junction bases unmatched: 9. The CDR3 sequence is 13 residues long. The CDR3 protein is CSSGRGGPETQYF. The CDR3 bases are TGCAGTTCTGGGCGGGGGGGCCCCGAGACCCAGTACTTC.

The rearrangement uses TRBV29-1 and TRBJ1-2; 7 positions agree with TRBD1. This CDR3 spans 11 amino acids. CDR1 is SQVTM and CDR2 is ANQGSEA in the germline V gene. The CDR3 sequence is CRDRDSYGYTF. In DNA, the CDR3 is TGCAGGGACCGGGACAGCTATGGCTACACCTTC.

The V call is TRBV11-2, the J call TRBJ1-5, with 9 bases that match TRBD1. Germline V gene lookup returns CDR1 SGHAT and CDR2 FQNNGV. The CDR3 length is 17 residues. Unmatched junction bases numbered 10, after V lost 4 bases and J lost 3 bases. The CDR3 DNA is TGTGCCAGCAGCTCACAGTTCCGGGACAGGGTCAATCAGCCCCAGCATTTT. It translates to CASSSQFRDRVNQPQHF.

CDR3 loop: CASSSAGLEDKNIQYF. The CDR3 DNA reads as TGTGCCAGCAGCTCAGCGGGACTAGAGGACAAAAACATTCAGTACTTC. V is TRBV6-1 and J is TRBJ2-4, with 8 positions matching TRBD2. V gave up 6 bases and J gave up 3 bases; unmatched junction bases: 10. The CDR3 runs to 16 residues. Germline V CDR1 and CDR2: MNHNS, SASEGT.

Remarks on this clonotype: Germline and junction disagree at one end, which may indicate a read error. The chain joins TRBV10-3 to TRBJ2-1; D unresolved. Germline V gives CDR1 ENHRY, CDR2 SYGVKD. The CDR3 has 15 residues. The CDR3 sequence: CASSSQANTYNEQFF. Here the CDR3 DNA reads TGTGCCAGCAGTTCCCAGGCAAACACCTACAATGAGCAGTTCTTC.

A remark on this clonotype: This may come from a read error, since a much larger clone is one base off. This sequence joins TRBV24-1 and TRBJ2-3; weak D call: TRBD1 (5 bases). Trimming left V 6 bases short and J 1 base short, with 16 bases between. The germline gives CDR1 KGHDR, CDR2 SFDVKD. CDR3 size: 16 residues. The CDR3 is CATSHPATEGTDTQYF. CDR3 DNA sequence: TGTGCCACCAGTCATCCCGCGACAGAGGGCACAGATACGCAGTATTTT.

The chain recombines TRBV28 with TRBJ1-5; D is unresolved. CDR1 MDHEN and CDR2 SYDVKM come from the germline V gene. CDR3 length: 14 amino acids. Trimming removed 6 bases at V and 3 bases at J, with 12 bases between. The CDR3 protein is CASRFRQINQPQHF. The CDR3 nucleotides read TGTGCCAGCAGATTTCGGCAGATCAATCAGCCCCAGCATTTT.

The chain employs TRBV6-5 and TRBJ1-6; possible D gene TRBD1, 5 bases. This CDR3 spans 15 amino acids. With 0 bases removed from V and 6 bases from J, the gap between germline ends came to 9 bases. Germline assignment: CDR1 MNHEY and CDR2 SVGAGI. The CDR3, as DNA: TGTGCCAGCAGTTACTCGGGGGGGACTAATTCACCCCTCCACTTT. Amino acid sequence: CASSYSGGTNSPLHF.

The chain employs TRBV11-2 and TRBJ2-7; 7 bases are a match to TRBD2. With V trimmed by 4 bases and J by 4 bases, 19 bases remained unmatched. The V gene's germline CDR1 is SGHAT and CDR2 FQNNGV. CDR3 size: 18 residues. This CDR3 reads CASSYGLDPGNPEYEQYF. The DNA of the CDR3 is TGTGCCAGCAGCTACGGACTAGACCCAGGAAACCCCGAATACGAGCAGTACTTC.

There are many counts of this clonotype. The rearrangement links TRBV29-1 to TRBJ1-1; tentatively, D is TRBD1 (6 bases). Germline assignment: CDR1 SQVTM and CDR2 ANQGSEA. This CDR3 contains 15 residues. V was cut by 7 bases and J by 1 base, with 19 bases left in between. CDR3 protein: CSGVVWGASNTEAFF. CDR3 DNA sequence: TGCAGCGGAGTAGTGTGGGGGGCCTCGAACACTGAAGCTTTCTTT.